This TCR beta chain came from a study of blood T cell repertoires in COVID-19 (dated by TCRdb to the early 2020s). Some background on the complete study: Samples from collaborators originated in the United States, Italy and Spain and spanned both the acute and convalescent phases of COVID-19. The prospective study material was composed of cDNA or gDNA derived from T cells, B-cell-depleted T cells, or PBMCs. The repertoires were made available in a free public database intended to serve as a resource for research on the immune response to SARS-CoV-2. HLA class I and class II types, where available, came from metadata supplied by the sample provider rather than from assay-based typing. The sample metadata nearly always contained a de-identified subject ID, COVID-19 status, age in years and sex. The dataset comprised deeply sampled blood TCRbeta repertoires from subjects exposed to, actively infected with, or recovered from COVID-19. The samples were drawn from two sources: the first 160 participants of the ongoing ImmuneRACE study, and 1,254 subjects contributed by 6 global collaborators.

The immunoSEQ Assay, a bias-controlled multiplex PCR, was used to amplify TCRbeta CDR3 regions from genomic DNA. The authors' analysis ran thus. The number of nucleated cells in each sample was estimated from the amplification of reference gene primers within the assay. To quantify the absolute abundance of each unique TCRbeta CDR3 rearrangement, sequence reads were collapsed and filtered. For each sample, productive Simpson clonality was calculated as the square root of Simpson's diversity index over productive rearrangements. TCRdb carries this immuneACCESS record with in-frame sequences only. Its versions omit some clonotypes, under half of them owing to an unresolved V gene in the studies checked, with the rest unexplained. That table is the source of V, J and clone size, and D and trimming were worked out from the DNA. This sample holds some 250,000 clones; around nine tenths were observed only once. The top ten clonotypes cover nearly 2% of the sample.

The study at large found these results: How much clinical and demographic metadata was included differed by source and by participant, and the metadata was provided uncurated.

CDR1 and CDR2 are read off the germline V gene as SGHRS and YFSETQ. From the cysteine up to the phenylalanine, the CDR3 has a length of 14 residues. Here the CDR3 DNA is all that survives: 42 bases in frame from base 1. The germline V end is reduced by 4 bases and the J end by 5 bases; junction bases left unmatched: 6. Whole blood was collected in K2EDTA tubes by collaborating institutions according to the institutions' own protocols. Collaborator samples were shipped for TCRbeta analysis as frozen whole blood, isolated PBMCs, or DNA extracted from either sample type. Notes on this clone: Its antigen is still unknown. No much larger clone exists at a distance of one base, and base qualities are not known.

Specimen: peripheral blood. The source is a man aged 25 to 40 with active or convalescent COVID-19. The V gene is TRBV5-1 and the J gene is TRBJ2-3, with 8 junctional bases fitting TRBD2. CDR3 region: CASSQAGARDTQYF. The nucleotide sequence is given as TGCGCCAGCAGCCAAGCGGGGGCCCGAGATACGCAGTATTTT.